A single sample is the source of the 9 T cell receptor beta chains below, sequenced in a study of blood T cell repertoires in COVID-19. The assay was immunoSEQ multiplex PCR, and TCRdb's table has in-frame clones only and misses some. The profile covers 160,000 or so clones, with approximately 90% appearing a single time and approximately 2.4% taken by the ten largest. The sequencing sample was made of peripheral blood. All receptors come from a woman aged 70-85 years with acute or convalescent COVID-19.

This rearrangement joins TRBV5-5 to TRBJ1-2, with D possibly being TRBD1 (5 bases). The germline V gene has CDR1 SGHKS and CDR2 YYEKEE (reference sequence). Between the trimmed V and J ends, which lost 3 bases and 7 bases, there was a span of 16 bases. This CDR3 is 14 amino acids long. The CDR3 DNA follows: TGTGCCAGCAGCTCGGGGGTAGGGGCCTCTGGCTACACCTTC. Its protein product is CASSSGVGASGYTF.

The chain carries TRBV14 and TRBJ2-7; 9 bases are a match to TRBD1. The germline gives CDR1 SGHDN, CDR2 FVKESK. The CDR3 length is 15 residues. J was trimmed by 3 bases and V by 0 bases; bases with no gene match: 3. In DNA form, the CDR3 reads TGTGCCAGCAGCCAAGATACAGGGGGCATCTACGAGCAGTACGTC. This encodes CASSQDTGGIYEQYV.

This clone has a count of ten or more. The rearrangement links TRBV4-3 to TRBJ1-2; D uncertain. CDR3 length equals 18 residues. Per germline, CDR1 LGHNA and CDR2 YSLEER. Trimming took off 2 bases at V and 0 bases at J, with 19 bases between the two ends. The CDR3 bases are TGCGCCAGCAGCCAAATCGTAAATTCGGCGGGAGCTAACTATGGCTACACCTTC. Residues: CASSQIVNSAGANYGYTF.

The chain uses TRBV5-8 and TRBJ2-5; 12 bases align to TRBD1. CDR1 and CDR2 (germline): SGHTS, YDEGEE. The CDR3 runs 17 residues. Losses at the gene ends were 1 base for V and 4 bases for J; bases not matched to a gene: 8. The CDR3 is CASSLRGWDRGPETQYF. For the CDR3, the DNA is TGTGCCAGCAGCTTGAGGGGCTGGGACAGGGGGCCAGAGACCCAGTACTTC.

The rearrangement uses TRBV5-1 and TRBJ1-4, with TRBD1 as a possible D gene (5 bases). CDR1 and CDR2 from the germline V gene are SGHRS and YFSETQ. V was clipped by 0 bases and J by 4 bases, with 7 bases between them. The CDR3 length is 14 residues. CDR3 coding DNA: TGCGCCAGCAGCTTGGGACAGTTTAATGAAAAACTGTTTTTT. Translated: CASSLGQFNEKLFF.

The V and J genes are TRBV5-4 and TRBJ2-7, with TRBD1 matching 7 bases. Germline trimming cut 5 bases from V and 1 base from J; bases unmatched to any gene: 9. The CDR3 sequence is 15 residues long. The V gene's germline CDR1 is SGHNT and CDR2 YYREEE (reference sequence). The CDR3 protein is CASSEPGTASYEQYF. The CDR3, as DNA: TGTGCCAGCAGTGAACCCGGGACAGCTTCCTACGAGCAGTACTTC.

V gene TRBV11-2 combines with J gene TRBJ1-1, with D perhaps TRBD1 (5 bases). Trimming cost V 10 bases and J 7 bases, with 13 bases left between them. Germline lookup yields CDR1 SGHAT and CDR2 FQNNGV. This CDR3 has 11 residues. The CDR3 DNA is TGTGCCACCCGTGGGGGGGGTGAAGCTTTCTTT. Protein product: CATRGGGEAFF.

The chain employs TRBV7-2 and TRBJ1-5; no reliable D call. Trimming shortened V by 0 bases and J by 0 bases, and 6 bases separated the two germline ends. Germline CDR1 and CDR2: SGHTA and FQGNSA. The CDR3 consists of 15 residues. The CDR3 DNA reads TGTGCCAGCAGCTTAGCAGAGTTTAGCAATCAGCCCCAGCATTTT. Its translation: CASSLAEFSNQPQHF.

The J gene is TRBJ1-2, the V gene TRBV28, with a weak D call TRBD1 (6 bases). The CDR3 spans 13 residues. V lost 7 bases to trimming and J lost 3 bases, with 12 bases between them. Germline loops: CDR1 MDHEN, CDR2 SYDVKM. The CDR3 DNA reads as TGTGCCAGCACCCAAAGGGGGTACTATGGCTACACCTTC. It encodes CASTQRGYYGYTF.